This TCR beta chain was documented in a study of cytomegalovirus exposure and HLA in healthy donors. At the level of the study: Within the Caucasian-associated ancestry cluster were around four fifths of the roughly 400 genotyped donors. The study's findings and limits: Researchers reported in a later analysis that a missense DCLRE1C variant was tied to TCR beta V- and J-gene trimming. The HLA-A and HLA-B alleles of most subjects were reportedly predicted accurately from TCR beta sequences.

As concerns this clone: As yet, its antigen is unknown.

All donors participated as healthy donors of bone marrow. With 60 Vbeta and 13 Jbeta primers, the PCR was carried out. Repertoires were generated with immunoSEQ multiplex PCR, while TCRdb's copy carries only in-frame clones and drops some. The sample comprises approximately 210,000 clones, around 86% of which are singletons, and roughly 1.7% rests with the top ten. Looked up from germline, CDR1 is SGHRS and CDR2 is YFSETQ. The CDR3 extends over 13 amino acids. Trimming removed 0 bases from V and 6 bases from J, with 10 bases in between. Sequencing was done on a sample of PBMCs. The TCR was taken from a woman in her late teens or twenties in good health and CMV-seronegative. The chain employs TRBV5-1 and TRBJ2-7, with a possible D match to TRBD2 (5 bases). In DNA, the CDR3 is TGCGCCAGCAGCTTGGCCCGGGGTCGCGAGCAGTACTTC. As protein: CASSLARGREQYF.